This T cell receptor beta chain was retrieved from a study of OX40 agonist ivuxolimab in advanced cancers. General observations from the study: The authors also found low normalized T-cell clonal expansion in some nonresponders.

Using immunoSEQ multiplex PCR, the repertoire was profiled, and TCRdb retains in-frame clones only, with some absent. The repertoire holds 50,000 to 75,000 clones, with 92% as singletons. In regard to this clone: What it binds is unknown.

Germline V CDR1 and CDR2: SQVTM, ANQGSEA. Trimming cost V 6 bases and J 5 bases, with 16 bases left between them. The CDR3 is made up of 13 amino acids. Autoimmune disease history or systemic immunosuppression barred patients. This specimen was CD4+ or CD8+ T cells sorted from blood, taken in a trial of the OX40 agonist ivuxolimab. This rearrangement joins TRBV29-1 to TRBJ1-2; D is ambiguous. The TCR comes from an adult with an advanced solid tumor such as melanoma, head and neck, liver or kidney cancer. CDR3 residues: CSVAPGEEYGYTF. Here the CDR3 DNA reads TGCAGCGTCGCTCCGGGAGAAGAGTATGGCTACACCTTC.